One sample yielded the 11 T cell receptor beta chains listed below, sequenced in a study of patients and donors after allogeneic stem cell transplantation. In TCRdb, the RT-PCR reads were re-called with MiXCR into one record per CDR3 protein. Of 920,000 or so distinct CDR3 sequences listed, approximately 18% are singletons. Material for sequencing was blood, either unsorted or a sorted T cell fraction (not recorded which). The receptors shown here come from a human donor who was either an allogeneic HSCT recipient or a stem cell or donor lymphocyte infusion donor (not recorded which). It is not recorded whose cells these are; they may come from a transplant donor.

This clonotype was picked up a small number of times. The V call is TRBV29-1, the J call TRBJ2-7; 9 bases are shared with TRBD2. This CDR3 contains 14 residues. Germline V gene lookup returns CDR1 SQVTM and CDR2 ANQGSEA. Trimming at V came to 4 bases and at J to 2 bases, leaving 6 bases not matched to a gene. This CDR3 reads CSVVLAGATYEQYF. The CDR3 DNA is TGCAGCGTTGTTTTAGCGGGGGCCACCTACGAGCAGTACTTC.

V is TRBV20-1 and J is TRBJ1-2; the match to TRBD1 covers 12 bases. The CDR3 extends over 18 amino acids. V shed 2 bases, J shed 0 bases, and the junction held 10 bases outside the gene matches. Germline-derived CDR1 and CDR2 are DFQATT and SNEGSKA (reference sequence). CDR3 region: CSARPNPGQGAANYGYTF. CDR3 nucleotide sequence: TGCAGTGCTAGACCTAACCCGGGACAGGGGGCAGCTAACTATGGCTACACCTTC.

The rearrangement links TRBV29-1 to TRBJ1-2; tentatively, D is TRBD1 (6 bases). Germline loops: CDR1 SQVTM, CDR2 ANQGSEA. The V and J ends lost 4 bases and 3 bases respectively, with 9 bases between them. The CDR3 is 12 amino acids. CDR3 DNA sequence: TGCAGCGTTGTAGGGGGGGACTATGGCTACACCTTC. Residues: CSVVGGDYGYTF.

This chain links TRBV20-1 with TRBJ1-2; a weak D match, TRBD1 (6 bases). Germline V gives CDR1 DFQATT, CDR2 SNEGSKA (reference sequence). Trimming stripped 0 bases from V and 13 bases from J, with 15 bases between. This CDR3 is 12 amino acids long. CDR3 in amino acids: CSARDRGAPFTF. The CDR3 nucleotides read TGCAGTGCTAGAGATCGGGGGGCCCCTTTCACCTTC.

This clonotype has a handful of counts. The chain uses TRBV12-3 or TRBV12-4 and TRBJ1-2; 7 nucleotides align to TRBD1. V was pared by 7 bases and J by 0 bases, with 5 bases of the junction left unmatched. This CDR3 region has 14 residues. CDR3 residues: CASTQGGTNYGYTF. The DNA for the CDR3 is TGTGCCAGCACCCAGGGGGGAACTAACTATGGCTACACCTTC.

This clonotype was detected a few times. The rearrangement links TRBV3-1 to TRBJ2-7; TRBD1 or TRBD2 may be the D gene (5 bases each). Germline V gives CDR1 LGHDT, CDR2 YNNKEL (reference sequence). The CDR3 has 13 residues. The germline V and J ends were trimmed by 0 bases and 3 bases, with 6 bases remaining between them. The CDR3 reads CASSQEGDYEQYF. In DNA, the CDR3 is TGTGCCAGCAGCCAAGAGGGGGACTACGAGCAGTACTTC.

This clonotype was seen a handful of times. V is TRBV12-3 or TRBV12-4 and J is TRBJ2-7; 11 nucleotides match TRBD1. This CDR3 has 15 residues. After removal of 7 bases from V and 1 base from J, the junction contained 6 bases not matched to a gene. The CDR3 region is CASILGQGASYEQYF. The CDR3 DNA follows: TGTGCCAGCATCCTAGGACAGGGGGCGTCCTACGAGCAGTACTTC.

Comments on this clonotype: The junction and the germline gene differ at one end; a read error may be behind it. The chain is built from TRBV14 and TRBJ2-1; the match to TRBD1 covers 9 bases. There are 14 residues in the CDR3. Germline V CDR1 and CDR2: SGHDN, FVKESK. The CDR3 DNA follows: TGTGCCAGCAGCCGGACCATAAGGACAGGGGTTACCGAATTC. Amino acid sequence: CASSRTIRTGVTEF.

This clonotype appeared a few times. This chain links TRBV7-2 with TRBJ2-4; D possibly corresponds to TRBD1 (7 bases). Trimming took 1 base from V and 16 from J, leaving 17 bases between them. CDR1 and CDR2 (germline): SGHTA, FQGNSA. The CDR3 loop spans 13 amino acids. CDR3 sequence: CASSLGGWRDRYF. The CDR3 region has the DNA TGTGCCAGCAGCTTAGGGGGCTGGAGGGACAGATACTTC. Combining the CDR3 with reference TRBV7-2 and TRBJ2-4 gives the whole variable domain GAGVSQSPSNKVTEKGKDVELRCDPISGHTALYWYRQSLGQGLEFLIYFQGNSAPDKSGLPSDRFSAERTGGSVSTLTIQRTQQEDSAVYLCASSLGGWRDRYFGAGTRLSVL.

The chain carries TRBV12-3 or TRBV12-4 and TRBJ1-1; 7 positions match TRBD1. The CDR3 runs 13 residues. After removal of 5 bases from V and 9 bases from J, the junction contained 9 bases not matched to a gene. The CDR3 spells CASSRKGQPKAFF. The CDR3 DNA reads TGTGCCAGCAGTCGAAAGGGACAGCCTAAAGCTTTCTTT.

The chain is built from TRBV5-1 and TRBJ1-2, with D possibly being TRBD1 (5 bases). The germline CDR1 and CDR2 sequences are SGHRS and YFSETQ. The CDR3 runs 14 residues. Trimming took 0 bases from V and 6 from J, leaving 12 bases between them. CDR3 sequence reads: CASSLGAGFDGYTF. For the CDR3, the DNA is TGCGCCAGCAGCTTGGGGGCAGGGTTTGATGGCTACACCTTC.